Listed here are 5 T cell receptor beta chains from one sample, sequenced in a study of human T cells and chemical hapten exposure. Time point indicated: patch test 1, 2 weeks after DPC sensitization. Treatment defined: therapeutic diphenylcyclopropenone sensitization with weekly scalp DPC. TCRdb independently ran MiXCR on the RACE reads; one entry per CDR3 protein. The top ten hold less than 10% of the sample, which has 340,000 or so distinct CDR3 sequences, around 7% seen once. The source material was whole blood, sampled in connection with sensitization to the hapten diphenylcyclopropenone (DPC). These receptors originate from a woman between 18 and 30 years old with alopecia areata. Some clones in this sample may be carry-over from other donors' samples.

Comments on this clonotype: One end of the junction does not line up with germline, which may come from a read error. The CDR3 region has the DNA TGTGCCAGCACTCCCGGGACTCTCTACTATGAGCAGTTCTTC. It translates to CASTPGTLYYEQFF. The rearrangement joins TRBV12-3 or TRBV12-4 to TRBJ2-1; tentative D call: TRBD2 (6 bases). This CDR3 spans 14 amino acids.

CDR3 amino acids: CASSPGLAVPTDTQYF. CDR3 DNA sequence: TGTGCCAGCAGCCCGGGACTAGCGGTCCCCACAGATACGCAGTATTTT. J is TRBJ2-3 and V is TRBV7-6; TRBD2 agrees at 11 bases. The CDR3 has 16 residues. The junction had 6 bases not matched to a gene; V was cut back by 5 bases and J by 2 bases. Germline assignment: CDR1 SGHVS and CDR2 FNYEAQ.

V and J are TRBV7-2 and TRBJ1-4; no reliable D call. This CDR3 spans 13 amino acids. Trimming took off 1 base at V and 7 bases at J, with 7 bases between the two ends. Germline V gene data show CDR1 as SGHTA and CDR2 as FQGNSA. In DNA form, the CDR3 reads TGTGCCAGCAGCTTAGAGCTATCTGAAAAACTGTTTTTT. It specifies CASSLELSEKLFF.

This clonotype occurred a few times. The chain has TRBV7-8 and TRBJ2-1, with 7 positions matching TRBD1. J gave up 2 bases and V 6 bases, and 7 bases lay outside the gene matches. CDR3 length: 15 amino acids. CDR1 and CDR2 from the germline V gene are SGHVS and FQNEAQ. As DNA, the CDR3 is TGTGCCAGCAGTCTTCCGGGACAGACCTACAATGAGCAGTTCTTC. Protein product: CASSLPGQTYNEQFF.

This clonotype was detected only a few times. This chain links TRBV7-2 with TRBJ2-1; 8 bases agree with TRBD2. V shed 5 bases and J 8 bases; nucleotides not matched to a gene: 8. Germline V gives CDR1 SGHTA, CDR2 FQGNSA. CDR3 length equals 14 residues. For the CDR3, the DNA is TGTGCCAGCAGCATAAGCGGGGGTACCTATGAGCAGTTCTTC. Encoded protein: CASSISGGTYEQFF. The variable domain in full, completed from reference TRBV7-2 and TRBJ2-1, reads GAGVSQSPSNKVTEKGKDVELRCDPISGHTALYWYRQSLGQGLEFLIYFQGNSAPDKSGLPSDRFSAERTGGSVSTLTIQRTQQEDSAVYLCASSISGGTYEQFFGPGTRLTVL.